The 12 T cell receptor beta chains in this list originate from one sample, sequenced in a study of shared clonotypes between healthy human individuals. Method: immunoSEQ multiplex PCR; TCRdb's copy keeps in-frame clones and lacks some. The sample yields about 380,000 clones, about 96% seen once. The sequenced material came from memory CD8+ T cells sorted from blood. Subset meaning: CD45RO+ cells pooled with CCR7-negative TemRA cells. The receptors shown here come from a man aged 30 to 39 in good health.

V is TRBV28 and J is TRBJ2-7; D is uncertain. The CDR3 has 13 residues. CDR1 is MDHEN, CDR2 SYDVKM, per germline. V was clipped by 1 base and J by 9 bases, with 13 bases between them. The DNA of the CDR3 is TGTGCCAGCAGTTTATCTTCCCCATTGGTGCAGTACTTC. This gives the protein CASSLSSPLVQYF.

V gene TRBV28 combines with J gene TRBJ1-4; 9 bases align to TRBD1. The CDR3 runs 14 residues. Germline-derived CDR1 and CDR2 are MDHEN and SYDVKM. J gave up 8 bases and V 6 bases, and 7 bases lay outside the gene matches. CDR3 nucleotides: TGTGCCAGCAGGACCGGACAGGGGAGCGAAAAACTGTTTTTT. Its translation: CASRTGQGSEKLFF.

This clone has a single count. The gene calls are TRBV10-3 and TRBJ2-1; 7 nucleotides agree with TRBD2. The CDR3 contains 14 residues. Germline trimming cut 6 bases from V and 7 bases from J; bases unmatched to any gene: 9. Germline loops: CDR1 ENHRY, CDR2 SYGVKD. CDR3 coding DNA: TGTGCCATCAGGGGGACGGGAGGACTTAATGAGCAGTTCTTC. Protein product: CAIRGTGGLNEQFF.

The V call is TRBV18, the J call TRBJ1-4; D call uncertain. Trimming took off 4 bases at V and 0 bases at J, with 24 bases between the two ends. CDR3 length: 20 amino acids. The V gene's germline CDR1 is KGHSH and CDR2 LQKENI. The CDR3 is CASSRIRRPAATATNEKLFF. CDR3 coding DNA: TGTGCCAGCTCACGTATCCGGAGGCCAGCCGCTACGGCAACTAATGAAAAACTGTTTTTT. The full variable domain, rest sourced from reference TRBV18 and TRBJ1-4, is NAGVMQNPRHLVRRRGQEARLRCSPMKGHSHVYWYRQLPEEGLKFMVYLQKENIIDESGMPKERFSAEFPKEGPSILRIQQVVRGDSAAYFCASSRIRRPAATATNEKLFFGSGTQLSVL.

The rearrangement links TRBV9 to TRBJ2-2; 8 nucleotides align to TRBD1. This CDR3 has 14 amino acids. Germline V lookup: CDR1 SGDLS, CDR2 YYNGEE. J was trimmed by 8 bases and V by 4 bases; bases with no gene match: 7. CDR3 nucleotide sequence: TGTGCCAGCAGCCCAGGGGGCGCGGCAGGGGAGCTGTTTTTT. Amino acid sequence: CASSPGGAAGELFF.

The J gene is TRBJ2-7, the V gene TRBV28; 8 bases map to TRBD2. The J segment lost 5 bases and the V segment lost 9 bases, leaving 9 bases of the junction unmatched. This CDR3 contains 13 residues. Germline lookup yields CDR1 MDHEN and CDR2 SYDVKM. CDR3 DNA sequence: TGTGCCAGTGTCTCGGGGGGGCTGAACGAGCAGTACTTC. Translated: CASVSGGLNEQYF. The full variable domain, completed using reference TRBV28 and TRBJ2-7, is DVKVTQSSRYLVKRTGEKVFLECVQDMDHENMFWYRQDPGLGLRLIYFSYDVKMKEKGDIPEGYSVSREKKERFSLILESASTNQTSMYLCASVSGGLNEQYFGPGTRLTVT.

This rearrangement joins TRBV25-1 to TRBJ2-5; a weak D match, TRBD2 (6 bases). The V gene's germline CDR1 is MGHDK and CDR2 SYGVNS. The CDR3 loop spans 15 amino acids. With 5 bases removed from V and 1 base from J, the gap between germline ends came to 14 bases. The CDR3 bases are TGTGCCAGCAGTCCCCTAGTCGGGAGCCAAGAGACCCAGTACTTC. It translates to CASSPLVGSQETQYF.

The chain uses TRBV19 and TRBJ1-2, with 9 bases lining up with TRBD1. There are 15 residues in the CDR3. V trimming: 6 bases; J trimming: 6 bases; junction bases outside the gene matches: 11. CDR1 LNHDA and CDR2 SQIVND come from the germline V gene (reference sequence). The CDR3 protein is CASRRWTGESDGYTF. The CDR3 DNA sequence: TGTGCCAGTAGACGCTGGACAGGGGAAAGCGATGGCTACACCTTC. The entire variable domain, with the rest obtained from reference TRBV19 and TRBJ1-2, is as follows: DGGITQSPKYLFRKEGQNVTLSCEQNLNHDAMYWYRQDPGQGLRLIYYSQIVNDFQKGDIAEGYSVSREKKESFPLTVTSAQKNPTAFYLCASRRWTGESDGYTFGSGTRLTVV.

CDR3 nucleotides: TGTGCCAGCAGCCTGACTAGCACCACAGATACGCAGTATTTT. As protein: CASSLTSTTDTQYF. The rearrangement uses TRBV5-4 and TRBJ2-3; 7 bases map to TRBD2. Germline V gives CDR1 SGHNT, CDR2 YYREEE (reference sequence). The CDR3 is 14 amino acids. The V segment lost 4 bases and the J segment 2 bases; nucleotides outside the gene matches: 4. The complete variable domain, with remaining parts taken from reference TRBV5-4 and TRBJ2-3, reads ETGVTQSPTHLIKTRGQQVTLRCSSQSGHNTVSWYQQALGQGPQFIFQYYREEENGRGNFPPRFSGLQFPNYSSELNVNALELDDSALYLCASSLTSTTDTQYFGPGTRLTVL.

V and J are TRBV9 and TRBJ2-7, with 9 bases that match TRBD2. The germline gives CDR1 SGDLS, CDR2 YYNGEE. The CDR3 has 15 amino acids. Trimming removed 0 bases from V and 3 bases from J; junction bases left unmatched: 4. DNA for the CDR3: TGTGCCAGCAGCGTAGGGCTAGCGGGGATCTACGAGCAGTACTTC. Amino acids: CASSVGLAGIYEQYF.

The rearrangement uses TRBV6-6 and TRBJ2-1, with TRBD2 identical over 13 bases. V shed 5 bases and J 0 bases; nucleotides not matched to a gene: 1. There are 16 residues in the CDR3. Germline V gene lookup returns CDR1 MNHNY and CDR2 SVGAGI (reference sequence). CDR3 nucleotides: TGTGCCAGCAGTAGGACTAGCGGGAGCTCCTACAATGAGCAGTTCTTC. Residues: CASSRTSGSSYNEQFF.

The chain carries TRBV7-2 and TRBJ1-2, with a possible D match to TRBD1 (6 bases). V lost 2 bases and J lost 6, with 10 bases in between. Germline assignment: CDR1 SGHTA and CDR2 FQGNSA. This CDR3 comprises 13 residues. CDR3 nucleotides: TGTGCCAGCAGCTTAAGGGACACGCATGGCTACACCTTC. It translates to CASSLRDTHGYTF. Full variable domain (missing parts from reference TRBV7-2 and TRBJ1-2): GAGVSQSPSNKVTEKGKDVELRCDPISGHTALYWYRQSLGQGLEFLIYFQGNSAPDKSGLPSDRFSAERTGGSVSTLTIQRTQQEDSAVYLCASSLRDTHGYTFGSGTRLTVV.